The subject of this entry is one TCR beta chain. There is no known antigen for this receptor. Base qualities are not at hand, and no much larger clone is one base apart. The sample's time point label, decoded: about 28 days (+/-7) after the second vaccine dose. AZD1222 recipients with second doses at about 4 weeks or about 12 weeks were pooled, because spike-specific TCR depth and breadth did not differ between schedules. The vaccinee samples were drawn from two UK trials, COV001 and COV002, one of which was a single-blind randomized controlled phase 2/3 trial testing AZD1222 (ChAdOx1 nCoV-19) in healthy adults. For TCRbeta chain sequencing, PBMC samples were collected from trial participants at day 0 and at day 28 after the second dose. This entry is derived from a study of T cell responses to AZD1222 COVID-19 vaccine (dated by TCRdb to about 2021). Describing the broader study: TCR sequencing covered fewer than 250 trial participants: 200 to 220 given two doses of AZD1222 and approximately 25 given two doses of MenACWY control vaccine. Trial participants were enrolled into age subgroups of 18-55, 56-69 and 70-plus years, which contained around 140, 26 and 57 TCR-sequenced participants, respectively.

The CDR3 runs 14 residues from the cysteine to the phenylalanine. CDR3 DNA is the only sequence kept; it has 42 bases, read in frame from the first base. Here V drops 5 bases and J drops 5 bases, and the junction holds 9 bases not matched to any gene. CDR1 MNHEY and CDR2 SMNVEV are derived from the germline V gene (reference sequence). The CDR3 regions of human TCRbeta chains were subjected to immunosequencing. The paper's processing steps were these. TCRs in the repertoires were compared against a reference library of SARS-CoV-2-specific TCRs that had been generated with the MIRA antigen-specificity platform. Breadth was defined as the fraction of unique TCRs that were SARS-CoV-2-associated. Depth was defined as the fraction of total T cells that were SARS-CoV-2-associated. Using the MIRA data, every spike-specific TCR was mapped to the spike region that the TCR reacted to and assigned to either a CD4 or a CD8 class. Log10-transformed breadth and depth values were compared by one-way ANOVA with Sidak's multiple comparisons tests. TCRdb carries this immuneACCESS record with in-frame sequences only. Its versions omit some clonotypes, under half of them owing to an unresolved V gene in the studies checked, with the rest unexplained. The V and J calls and clone size come from that table; D and trimming were worked out from the DNA. Here the sample has about 200,000 clones; just over 90% occur a single time. The ten biggest clones cover 3% to 3.5% of the sample.

General conclusions and limits of the study: Spike-specific TCR breadth and depth rose significantly after two AZD1222 doses compared with day 0 and with MenACWY recipients. Participants were mostly white British and included more females than males, and it was suggested by the authors that clonal diversity may have been underestimated. Reportedly, almost half of the unique spike-specific TCRs recognized epitopes lying outside the regions that are mutated in the B.1.351 and B.1.1.7 variants. Only 5 to 7 AZD1222 recipients were SARS-CoV-2 seropositive at baseline, limiting conclusions about previously exposed vaccinees. The whole spike protein was spanned by vaccine-associated CD4 TCRs, and dominant responses were seen in regions 160-218 and 743-854. In the small 56-69-year group, the increase in depth fell short of significance, most likely because of low power. Because no day 14 peak-response samples were available, repertoires were characterized only after the peak T cell response.

The TCR sequence derives from an adult who received the AZD1222 COVID-19 vaccine. Recombination joined TRBV27 with TRBJ2-7, with TRBD2 matching 7 junction bases. The sample here was peripheral blood, taken 28 days after the second AZD1222 dose. The CDR3 protein sequence reads: CASSPPWTRDEQYF. The sequence in DNA is TGTGCCAGCAGTCCACCCTGGACTAGGGACGAGCAGTACTTC.